One T cell receptor beta chain is described in this entry. Germline V CDR1 and CDR2: ENHRY, SYGVKD. Germline trimming cut 6 bases from V and 9 bases from J; bases unmatched to any gene: 5. The CDR3 extends over 12 amino acids. Clones were read by immunoSEQ multiplex PCR, and TCRdb kept only the in-frame ones, dropping some. The table lists hundreds of thousands of clones, roughly 85% of them singletons. Participants were aged about 18 to 100 years from roughly 25 US areas. This entry comes from a study of blood T cell repertoires in COVID-19. The sequenced material came from PBMCs or T cells enriched from blood (not recorded which). J is TRBJ2-1 and V is TRBV10-3; 7 bases map to TRBD1. The sequence was collected from a middle-aged man who had recovered from COVID-19. The CDR3 here is CAIRGTEGEQFF. The CDR3 DNA follows: TGTGCCATCAGGGGGACAGAGGGTGAGCAGTTCTTC.